This T cell receptor beta chain was profiled in a study of PD-L1 blockade in urothelial cancer (dated by TCRdb to about 2017). Study-wide context: Therapy was started around 2014 for all patients, and atezolizumab 1,200 mg was administered intravenously every 3 weeks. An ECOG performance status of 0 or 1 was recorded for the patients, and 0 to 3 prior chemotherapy regimens had been received by the patients. Blood samples were analyzed 3 weeks after the start of treatment (second dose) and 6 weeks after the start of treatment. In the same patients who had TCR sequencing, pretreatment tumors also underwent whole exome sequencing and RNA sequencing. An exploratory multi-omic analysis was conducted of the somatic, immune and clinical correlates of response to PD-L1 blockade with atezolizumab in urothelial cancer. Pretreatment tumor samples, along with matched peripheral blood collected serially before and after atezolizumab treatment, underwent TCR sequencing. Twenty-nine patients had pretreatment blood TCR-seq, about 25 had at least one posttreatment blood collection, and about 25 had tumor TCR-seq. Durable clinical benefit was defined as progression-free survival longer than 6 months, and TCR features were also tested against progression-free and overall survival. A median of around 150,000 T cells and fewer than 85,000 unique TCRs was obtained from blood samples, and a median clonality of approximately 0.08 was observed. About 85% of the roughly 29 patients were identified as males with urothelial cancer of bladder origin, and a prior smoking history was reported by 18 of 29 patients. Durable clinical benefit was achieved by nine patients and was not achieved by 20 patients.

Synthetic TCR analog templates were spiked into each PCR to estimate absolute template abundance from read counts. TCRbeta CDR3 regions were amplified from genomic DNA with bias-controlled V and J gene primers using the immunoSEQ assay. Rearranged TCRbeta segments were sequenced at approximately 20X coverage. Per the original workflow: Sequencing errors were corrected by clustering, and CDR3s were annotated against IMGT so that V, D and J genes could be assigned. Downstream analyses used only productive TCRbeta rearrangements, leaving out any out-of-frame or stop-codon sequences. Clonality was calculated as one minus the Shannon entropy normalized by the log of the number of unique productive sequences. Fisher's exact test with Benjamini-Hochberg correction, using a cutoff of adjusted p below 0.01, was how clones that differed between time points or between blood and tumor were identified. TCRdb limited this immuneACCESS table to in-frame rearrangements with V and J called. A share of clones is missing; checked studies link under half to unresolved V genes, and the rest is unexplained. V and J calls and clone size are those listed in that table; D and trimming were worked out from the DNA. The sample table holds more than 35,000 clones, of which around four fifths were seen once. The biggest ten clones account for approximately 16% of the sample.

The sample's time point label, in plain terms: pretreatment peripheral blood. A total of under 35 patients with locally advanced or metastatic urothelial carcinoma, treated at Memorial Sloan Kettering on a trial protocol, made up the cohort. Peripheral blood mononuclear cells were collected pretreatment and during treatment, with between 1 and 8 total time points per patient. The Qiagen DNeasy Blood extraction kit was used to purify genomic DNA from total PBMCs and from tumor samples. PBMCs were collected pretreatment and during treatment and were isolated and stored as previously described. Notes on this clone: No cognate antigen has been identified for it. Base-call qualities are not available, and no considerably larger clone is one nucleotide away.

Broad study findings and their caveats: Among patients with durable benefit, tumor-associated TCR clones showed greater expansion in peripheral blood 3 weeks after treatment started (n ≈ 21, p = 0.022). A pretreatment peripheral blood TCR clonality below the median was linked to improved progression-free and overall survival. Because the sample size was small (n ≈ 27) and many of the analyses were exploratory, the results are meant to be hypothesis-generating.

This TCR was sampled from a man aged 80 or over with urothelial cancer. The sequencing used PBMCs, collected around atezolizumab (anti-PD-L1) treatment.

CDR3 protein: CASSEVIWAVSYEQYF. DNA sequence: TGTGCCAGCAGTGAAGTTATATGGGCCGTCTCCTACGAGCAGTACTTC. The sequence is built from TRBV2 and TRBJ2-7, with no D gene named confidently. From the cysteine through the phenylalanine, the CDR3 covers 16 amino acids. The DNA shown is the 48-base CDR3, in frame from base 1. CDR1 is given as SNHLY and CDR2 as FYNNEI, both from the germline V gene. V drops 1 base and J drops 0 bases, leaving 13 bases in between.